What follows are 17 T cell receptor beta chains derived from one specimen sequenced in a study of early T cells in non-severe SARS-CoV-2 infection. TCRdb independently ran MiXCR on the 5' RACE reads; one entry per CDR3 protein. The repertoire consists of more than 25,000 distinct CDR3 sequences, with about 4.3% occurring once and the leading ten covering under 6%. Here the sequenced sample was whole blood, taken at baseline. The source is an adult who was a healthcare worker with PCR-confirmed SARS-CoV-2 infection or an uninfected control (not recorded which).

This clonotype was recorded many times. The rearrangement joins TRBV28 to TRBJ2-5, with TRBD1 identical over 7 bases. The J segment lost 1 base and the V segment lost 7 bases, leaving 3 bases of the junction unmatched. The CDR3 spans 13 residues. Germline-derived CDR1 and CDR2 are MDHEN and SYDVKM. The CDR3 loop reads CASKPGGQETQYF. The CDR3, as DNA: TGTGCCAGCAAACCAGGGGGCCAAGAGACCCAGTACTTC.

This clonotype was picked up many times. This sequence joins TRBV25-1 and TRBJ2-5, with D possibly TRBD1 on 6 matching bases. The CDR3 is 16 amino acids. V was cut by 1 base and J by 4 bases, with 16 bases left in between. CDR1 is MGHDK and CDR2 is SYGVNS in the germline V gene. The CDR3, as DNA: TGTGCCAGCAGTGAATCTGGCAGGGGAATTACAGAGACCCAGTACTTC. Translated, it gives CASSESGRGITETQYF.

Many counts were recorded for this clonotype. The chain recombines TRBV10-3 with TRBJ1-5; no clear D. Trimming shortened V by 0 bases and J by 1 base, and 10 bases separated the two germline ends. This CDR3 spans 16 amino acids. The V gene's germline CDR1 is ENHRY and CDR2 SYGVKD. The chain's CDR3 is CAISESAGESNQPQHF. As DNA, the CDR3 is TGTGCCATCAGTGAGTCCGCGGGAGAGAGCAATCAGCCCCAGCATTTT.

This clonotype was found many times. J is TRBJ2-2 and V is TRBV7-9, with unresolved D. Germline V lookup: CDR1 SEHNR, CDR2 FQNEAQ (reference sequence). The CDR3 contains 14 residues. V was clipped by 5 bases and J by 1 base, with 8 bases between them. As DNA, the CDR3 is TGTGCCAGCAGCCTCTCCCAGAACACCGGGGAGCTGTTTTTT. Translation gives CASSLSQNTGELFF. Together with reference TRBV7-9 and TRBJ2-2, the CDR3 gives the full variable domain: DTGVSQNPRHKITKRGQNVTFRCDPISEHNRLYWYRQTLGQGPEFLTYFQNEAQLEKSRLLSDRFSAERPKGSFSTLEIQRTEQGDSAMYLCASSLSQNTGELFFGEGSRLTVL.

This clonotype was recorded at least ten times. CDR3 loop: CASSFPLAGGSDTQYF. The CDR3 DNA is TGTGCCAGCAGCTTCCCCCTAGCGGGAGGATCAGATACGCAGTATTTT. The chain is built from TRBV7-8 and TRBJ2-3; 11 bases line up with TRBD2. CDR3 length: 16 amino acids. Germline-derived CDR1 and CDR2 are SGHVS and FQNEAQ. J was trimmed by 4 bases and V by 3 bases; bases with no gene match: 6.

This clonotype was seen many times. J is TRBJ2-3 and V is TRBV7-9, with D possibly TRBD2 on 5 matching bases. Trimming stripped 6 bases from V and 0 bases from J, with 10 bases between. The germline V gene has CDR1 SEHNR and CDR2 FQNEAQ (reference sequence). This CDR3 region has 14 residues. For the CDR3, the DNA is TGTGCCAGCAGTCGGACGGGGAGCACAGATACGCAGTATTTT. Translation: CASSRTGSTDTQYF.

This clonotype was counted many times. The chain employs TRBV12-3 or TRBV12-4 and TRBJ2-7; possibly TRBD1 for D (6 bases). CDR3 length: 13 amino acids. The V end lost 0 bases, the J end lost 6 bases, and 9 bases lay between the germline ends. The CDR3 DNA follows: TGTGCCAGCAGTTTAGCGACAGGCCTCGAGCAGTACTTC. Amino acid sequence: CASSLATGLEQYF.

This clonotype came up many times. CDR3 loop: CASSSEGTSYEQYF. In DNA, the CDR3 is TGTGCCAGCAGCTCGGAGGGGACCTCCTACGAGCAGTACTTC. The chain carries TRBV7-9 and TRBJ2-7, with a possible D match to TRBD2 (6 bases). The germline V gene encodes CDR1 SEHNR and CDR2 FQNEAQ (reference sequence). The CDR3 sequence is 14 residues long. V lost 4 bases to trimming and J lost 0 bases, with 10 bases between them. Filled out from reference TRBV7-9 and TRBJ2-7, the complete variable domain reads DTGVSQNPRHKITKRGQNVTFRCDPISEHNRLYWYRQTLGQGPEFLTYFQNEAQLEKSRLLSDRFSAERPKGSFSTLEIQRTEQGDSAMYLCASSSEGTSYEQYFGPGTRLTVT.

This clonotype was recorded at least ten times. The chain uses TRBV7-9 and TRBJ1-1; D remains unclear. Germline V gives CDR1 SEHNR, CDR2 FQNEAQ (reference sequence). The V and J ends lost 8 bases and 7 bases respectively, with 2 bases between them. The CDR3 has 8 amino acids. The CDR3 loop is CASGEAFF. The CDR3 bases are TGTGCCAGCGGTGAAGCTTTCTTT.

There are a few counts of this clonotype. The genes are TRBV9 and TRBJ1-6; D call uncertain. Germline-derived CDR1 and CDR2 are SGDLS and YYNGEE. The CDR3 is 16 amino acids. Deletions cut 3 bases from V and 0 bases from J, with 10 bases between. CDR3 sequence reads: CASSEEMSSYNSPLHF. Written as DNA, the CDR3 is TGTGCCAGCAGCGAGGAGATGAGCTCCTATAATTCACCCCTCCACTTT.

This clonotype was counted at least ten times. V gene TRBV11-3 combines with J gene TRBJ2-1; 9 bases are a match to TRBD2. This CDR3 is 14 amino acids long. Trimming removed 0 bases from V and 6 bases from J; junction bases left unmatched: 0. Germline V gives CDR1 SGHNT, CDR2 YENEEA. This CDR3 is CASSLEGLANEQFF. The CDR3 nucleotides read TGTGCCAGCAGCTTAGAGGGACTAGCCAATGAGCAGTTCTTC.

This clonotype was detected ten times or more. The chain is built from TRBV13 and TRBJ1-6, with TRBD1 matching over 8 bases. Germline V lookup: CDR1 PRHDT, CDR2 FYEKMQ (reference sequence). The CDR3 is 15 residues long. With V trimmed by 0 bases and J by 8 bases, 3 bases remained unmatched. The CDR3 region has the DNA TGTGCCAGCAGCTTAGGACAGGGGGTGGATTCACCCCTCCACTTT. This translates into CASSLGQGVDSPLHF.

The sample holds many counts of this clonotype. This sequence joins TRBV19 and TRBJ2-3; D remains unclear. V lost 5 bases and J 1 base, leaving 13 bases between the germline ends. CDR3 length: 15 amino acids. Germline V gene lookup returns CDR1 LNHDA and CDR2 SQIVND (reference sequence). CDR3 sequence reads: CASSETALGTDTQYF. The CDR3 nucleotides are TGTGCCAGTAGTGAGACCGCTTTGGGCACAGATACGCAGTATTTT.

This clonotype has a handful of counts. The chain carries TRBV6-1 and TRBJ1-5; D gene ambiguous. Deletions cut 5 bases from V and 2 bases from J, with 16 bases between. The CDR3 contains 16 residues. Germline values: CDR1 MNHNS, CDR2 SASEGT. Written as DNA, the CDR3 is TGTGCCAGCAGTCGGGCTATCCAAGGAGGCAATCAGCCCCAGCATTTT. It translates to CASSRAIQGGNQPQHF.

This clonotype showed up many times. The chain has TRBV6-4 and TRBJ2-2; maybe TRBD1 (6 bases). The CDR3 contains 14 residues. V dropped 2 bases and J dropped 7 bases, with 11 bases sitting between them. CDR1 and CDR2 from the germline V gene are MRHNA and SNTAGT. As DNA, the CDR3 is TGTGCCAGCAGTGACAAGGGGGATGACGGGGAGCTGTTTTTT. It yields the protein CASSDKGDDGELFF.

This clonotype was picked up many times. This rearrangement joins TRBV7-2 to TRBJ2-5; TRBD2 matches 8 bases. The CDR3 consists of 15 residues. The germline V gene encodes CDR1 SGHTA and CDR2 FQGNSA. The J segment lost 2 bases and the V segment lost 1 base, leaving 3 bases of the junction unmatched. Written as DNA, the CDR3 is TGTGCCAGCAGCTTAGTTGCGGGGGGTCAAGAGACCCAGTACTTC. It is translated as CASSLVAGGQETQYF.

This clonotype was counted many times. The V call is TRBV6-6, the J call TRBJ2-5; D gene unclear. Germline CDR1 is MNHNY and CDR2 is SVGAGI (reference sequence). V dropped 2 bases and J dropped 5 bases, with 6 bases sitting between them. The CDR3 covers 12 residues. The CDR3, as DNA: TGTGCCAGCAGTTACCGCGCGGAGACCCAGTACTTC. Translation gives CASSYRAETQYF.